The present entry profiles one T cell receptor beta chain with its context. Antigen specificity is unknown. The entry originates in a study of T cell responses to AZD1222 COVID-19 vaccine. Study findings and constraints: Among the donors, most were white British and more were female, and clonal diversity was possibly underestimated. No day 14 peak samples; only post-peak repertoires were characterized.

The table came from immunoSEQ multiplex PCR; TCRdb's copy has only in-frame clones and leaves some out. The sample holds 100,000 to 150,000 clones, roughly nine tenths seen once. The CDR3 consists of 13 residues. Germline CDR1 reads SGDLS; CDR2 reads YYNGEE. V lost 0 bases to trimming and J lost 2 bases, with 3 bases between them. The material was peripheral blood, obtained on day 0 of AZD1222 vaccination. The receptor was isolated from an adult in good health. This chain links TRBV9 with TRBJ2-1; D remains ambiguous. CDR3 region: CASSVEPYNEQFF. The CDR3 region has the DNA TGTGCCAGCAGCGTAGAGCCCTACAATGAGCAGTTCTTC.